This entry describes one TCR beta chain. The germline V gene has CDR1 MRHNA and CDR2 SNTAGT. The CDR3 has 20 amino acids. V shed 6 bases and J 0 bases; nucleotides not matched to a gene: 14. How the authors handled the data: Amplification of reference gene primers was used by the study to estimate nucleated cell counts. The data were produced by immunoSEQ multiplex PCR, yet TCRdb's version contains in-frame clones alone and is incomplete. V and J calls and clone size are copied from that table; D and trimming were computed from the DNA. The profile shows around 57,000 clones, 85% to 95% of them singletons. This specimen belongs to a study of blood T cell repertoires in COVID-19. Study at large: Acute and convalescent COVID-19 samples came from the United States, Italy and Spain. T cells, B-cell-depleted T cells, or PBMCs provided the cDNA or gDNA that served as material.

The sequence derives from a man aged 50-60 years with acute or convalescent COVID-19. This chain joins TRBV6-4 and TRBJ2-6, with TRBD1 matching 10 bases. The sequencing input was peripheral blood. The CDR3 sequence: CASRRTGDRGPISGANVLTF. CDR3 coding DNA: TGTGCCAGCAGGAGGACCGGGGACAGGGGCCCCATCTCTGGGGCCAACGTCCTGACTTTC.